A selection of T cell receptor beta chains follows, all from one sample in a study of T-cell reconstitution after alpha-beta-depleted transplantation in children. TCRdb passed the PCR reads through MiXCR, listing each CDR3 protein once. The sample has approximately 650,000 distinct CDR3 sequences, about an eighth seen once. The sequences come from PBMCs, collected before TCRalphabeta/CD19-depleted stem cell transplant. These receptors came from a girl aged 2 to 9 with congenital amegakaryocytic thrombocytopenia, due to receive a stem cell transplant. The CDR3 runs from the conserved cysteine through the conserved F or W. D genes are given only for firm matches. Some rows have no size entry. The others give once, few or many, or a class for an expanded clone.

d_call	v_call	clone_size	j_call	cdr3_nt	cdr3_aa
TRBD2	TRBV5-1	few	TRBJ2-7	TGCGCCAGCAGCTTGGCCGGGCTAGCGGGTTCCTACGAGCAGTACTTC	CASSLAGLAGSYEQYF
-	TRBV15	-	TRBJ2-5	TGTGCCACCAGCAGAGATGAGGGCCAGACCCAGTACTTC	CATSRDEGQTQYF
TRBD1	TRBV18	-	TRBJ2-6	TGTGCCAGCTCTCCGAACAGGGGATTAGTTTCCTCTGGGGCCAACGTCCTGACTTTC	CASSPNRGLVSSGANVLTF
-	TRBV20-1	many	TRBJ2-3	TGCAGTGCTAGAGGGATAGCGTACCCCAGGGATACGCAGTATTTT	CSARGIAYPRDTQYF
-	TRBV9	many	TRBJ1-1	TGTGCCAGCTCGGGGACTGAAGCTTTCTTT	CASSGTEAFF
-	TRBV7-6	few	TRBJ2-5	TGTGCCAGCAGCTTAGGGCTAAGGGTCGAAGAGACCCAGTACTTC	CASSLGLRVEETQYF
TRBD2	TRBV11-2	-	TRBJ2-1	TGTGCCAGCAGCCTCGGAGGGGAGGGCCTTAGTGAGCAGTTCTTC	CASSLGGEGLSEQFF
-	TRBV20-1	many	TRBJ2-3	TGCAGTGCTAGAGATGCGGCAGATACGCAGTATTTT	CSARDAADTQYF
-	TRBV5-1	few	TRBJ2-7	TGCGCCAGCAGCTTGGGGCCAGCTATGCCTGGGACCTACGAGCAGTACTTC	CASSLGPAMPGTYEQYF
-	TRBV5-1	-	TRBJ1-2	TGCGCCAGCAGCTTGGATACTAGCAGGGGCGCCGTTAACTATGGCTACACCTTC	CASSLDTSRGAVNYGYTF
TRBD1	TRBV19	many	TRBJ2-2	TGTGCCAGTAGTATACAGGGGGCGCGAAAAAACGGGGAGCTGTTTTTT	CASSIQGARKNGELFF
-	TRBV5-8	-	TRBJ2-5	TGTGCCAGCAGCTTGGCCGCAGGGTCGGGAGAGACCCAGTACTTC	CASSLAAGSGETQYF
-	TRBV10-1	-	TRBJ1-1	TGCGCCAGCAGTATTGACGGATACACTGAAGCTTTCTTT	CASSIDGYTEAFF
-	TRBV12-3/TRBV12-4	many	TRBJ2-7	TGTGCCAGCACCGCCCGTCAGACCACCTACGAGCAGTACTTC	CASTARQTTYEQYF
TRBD1	TRBV24-1	many	TRBJ2-2	TGTGCCACCAGTGATTCTCGGACAGGGCAGTATGGGGAGCTGTTTTTT	CATSDSRTGQYGELFF
-	TRBV5-1	many	TRBJ2-1	TGCGCCAGCAGCTTGGTGGCCTCCTACAATGAGCAGTTCTTC	CASSLVASYNEQFF
TRBD2	TRBV9	few	TRBJ2-3	TGTGCCAGCAGCGCCGGACTAGCGGGGGCCCAACGGATAGATACGCAGTATTTT	CASSAGLAGAQRIDTQYF
-	TRBV4-1	-	TRBJ2-7	TGCGCCACCGCCGTAGAGCGTTGGGCCTACGAGCAGTACTTC	CATAVERWAYEQYF
-	TRBV5-5	-	TRBJ2-6	TGTGCCAGCAGCTTTAGGGGTGACTCTGGGGCCAACGTCCTGACTTTC	CASSFRGDSGANVLTF
-	TRBV7-9	many	TRBJ2-1	TGTGCCAGCAGCTTAGCTCCTAAGGAGGGCCGGAACAATGAGCAGTTCTTC	CASSLAPKEGRNNEQFF
-	TRBV20-1	many	TRBJ1-2	TGCAGTGCTGGATACTCCGACAGTGACTATGGCTACACCTTC	CSAGYSDSDYGYTF
TRBD2	TRBV6-5	few	TRBJ2-1	TGTGCCAGCAGTTCCGGGACTAGCGGGAGAGATGAGCAGTTCTTC	CASSSGTSGRDEQFF
-	TRBV5-1	many	TRBJ2-3	TGCGCCAGCAGCTCCCGCAGGGAGACAGATACGCAGTATTTT	CASSSRRETDTQYF
TRBD2	TRBV10-3	-	TRBJ2-1	TGTGCCATCGGGGGCCGAGCGGGAGGGTCACCTATAAATGAGCAGTTCTTC	CAIGGRAGGSPINEQFF
TRBD2	TRBV5-1	-	TRBJ2-5	TGCGCCAGCAGCTTGTTCCCTAGCGGGAGAGAGACCCAGTACTTC	CASSLFPSGRETQYF
TRBD2	TRBV9	many	TRBJ2-7	TGTGCCAGCAGCGTAGACGGACTAGGATTCCTCGAGCAGTACTTC	CASSVDGLGFLEQYF
TRBD1	TRBV5-1	many	TRBJ1-1	TGCGCCAGCAGCTACAGGGGTGGAACTGAAGCTTTCTTT	CASSYRGGTEAFF
TRBD2	TRBV20-1	many	TRBJ2-1	TGCAGTGCTAGCTCTCTTTCTAGCGGTGTCACCGGTGAGCAGTTCTTC	CSASSLSSGVTGEQFF
TRBD2	TRBV6-2/TRBV6-3	few	TRBJ2-1	TGTGCCAGCAGTTACTCACCTAGCGGGAGGAAGAACTACAATGAGCAGTTCTTC	CASSYSPSGRKNYNEQFF
TRBD2	TRBV11-2	-	TRBJ2-3	TGTGCCAGCCGACAAGCGGGAGGCACAGATACGCAGTATTTT	CASRQAGGTDTQYF
-	TRBV11-2	few	TRBJ2-5	TGTGCCAGCAGCTTAATTTCCGGGCAAGAGACCCAGTACTTC	CASSLISGQETQYF
-	TRBV15	-	TRBJ1-5	TGTGCCACCAGCAGAGGTTCAGTGAGGGGATATAGCAATCAGCCCCAGCATTTT	CATSRGSVRGYSNQPQHF
-	TRBV5-1	few	TRBJ2-2	TGCGCCACACGTAGTAAAGGTCCTAACACCGGGGAGCTGTTTTTT	CATRSKGPNTGELFF
-	TRBV20-1	few	TRBJ2-6	TGCAGTGCTAGTACCCAGGGGCACTCTGGGGCCAACGTCCTGACTTTC	CSASTQGHSGANVLTF
-	TRBV12-3/TRBV12-4	few	TRBJ2-7	TGTGCCAGCGGAATTTTTTACGAGCAGTACTTC	CASGIFYEQYF
-	TRBV29-1	many	TRBJ2-7	TGCAGCGTTGTTCACGGCGAGCAGTACTTC	CSVVHGEQYF
TRBD2	TRBV20-1	few	TRBJ2-2	TGCAGTGCTCCTAGCGGGACCTACACCGGGGAGCTGTTTTTT	CSAPSGTYTGELFF
TRBD2	TRBV29-1	-	TRBJ2-5	TGCAGCGTTGTGGGCCTAGCGGGAACCGTCGAAGAGACCCAGTACTTC	CSVVGLAGTVEETQYF
-	TRBV28	many	TRBJ1-1	TGTGCCAGCAGTTTGCGCGTGACTGAAGCTTTCTTT	CASSLRVTEAFF
-	TRBV29-1	few	TRBJ2-1	TGCAGCGTTGTCAGGGCCAGTGGCAATGAGCAGTTCTTC	CSVVRASGNEQFF
TRBD2	TRBV7-7	-	TRBJ2-3	TGTGCCAGCAGCCCAGGACTAGCGGGGACCACAGATACGCAGTATTTT	CASSPGLAGTTDTQYF
-	TRBV29-1	many	TRBJ2-3	TGCAGCCACCGGAGGGGGAGAGGTTCAGATACGCAGTATTTT	CSHRRGRGSDTQYF
-	TRBV14	few	TRBJ2-1	TGTGCCAGCAGCCGCTCGGGGTCTACCAACAATGAGCAGTTCTTC	CASSRSGSTNNEQFF
TRBD2	TRBV2	-	TRBJ2-2	TGTGCCAGCAGTCAGACTAGCGGGAGGGACCTGCGTGGCACCGGGGAGCTGTTTTTT	CASSQTSGRDLRGTGELFF
-	TRBV29-1	-	TRBJ1-1	TGCAGCGTTGACCTCTTCAGGGGTTTTCTCTTT	CSVDLFRGFLF
TRBD2	TRBV5-1	few	TRBJ2-2	TGCGCCAGCAGCCCCTCGACTAGCGGGAGGGAGGGGAACACCGGGGAGCTGTTTTTT	CASSPSTSGREGNTGELFF
-	TRBV10-3	many	TRBJ2-2	TGTGCCATCAGTGAGTCGAAGTTCGGACCGAACACCGGGGAGCTGTTTTTT	CAISESKFGPNTGELFF
-	TRBV12-3/TRBV12-4	-	TRBJ2-6	TGTGCCAGCAGTTTCGACCTCTTTGGGGCCAACGTCCTGACTTTC	CASSFDLFGANVLTF
-	TRBV7-6	few	TRBJ2-7	TGTGCCAGCAGCTTACGGTCTAGCGCCTACGAGCAGTACTTC	CASSLRSSAYEQYF
-	TRBV20-1	many	TRBJ1-5	TGCAGTGCTAGACGGACCCTTAGCAATCAGCCCCAGCATTTT	CSARRTLSNQPQHF
-	TRBV28	many	TRBJ2-7	TGTGCCAGCAGTTTGAGGACAAAACCCTACGAGCAGTACTTC	CASSLRTKPYEQYF